The 28 T cell receptor beta chains listed next were all sequenced from one sample in a study of control samples from healthy donors and cancer patients. Only in-frame clones appear in the TCRdb table, and some are missing; sequencing was by immunoSEQ multiplex PCR. Among over 200,000 clones listed, roughly 87% were seen once. The sequencing sample was made of PBMCs. These TCRs come from a woman aged 55 to 70 with lung cancer.

The chain joins TRBV4-1 to TRBJ1-1, with D perhaps TRBD1 (6 bases). The CDR3 is 17 amino acids. Trimming stripped 1 base from V and 4 bases from J, with 19 bases between. Germline V gives CDR1 MGHRA, CDR2 YSYEKL. The CDR3 bases are TGCGCCAGCAGCCAAGGCTTCGGGGGGGCAGTTAGCACTGAAGCTTTCTTT. Protein sequence: CASSQGFGGAVSTEAFF.

The V gene is TRBV7-3, the J gene TRBJ2-1; D remains ambiguous. Germline values: CDR1 SGHTA, CDR2 FQGTGA. Trimming pared 0 bases from V and 5 bases from J, leaving 8 bases between. The CDR3 runs to 14 residues. The CDR3 sequence: CASSLTGLDNEQFF. The CDR3 DNA follows: TGTGCCAGCAGCTTAACCGGATTGGACAATGAGCAGTTCTTC.

The genes are TRBV19 and TRBJ1-2; D not certain. The V end lost 7 bases, the J end lost 4 bases, and 13 bases lay between the germline ends. The CDR3 totals 13 residues. Germline assignment: CDR1 LNHDA and CDR2 SQIVND (reference sequence). The chain's CDR3 is CASILLGSYGYTF. The CDR3 DNA is TGTGCCAGTATCCTACTAGGGAGCTATGGCTACACCTTC.

This clone came up a few times. The CDR3 DNA is TGCAGTGCTTGGGACAGGGTCACCCTCCACTTT. It encodes CSAWDRVTLHF. The rearrangement joins TRBV20-1 to TRBJ1-6; 9 bases fit TRBD1. Losses at the gene ends were 5 bases for V and 14 bases for J; bases not matched to a gene: 4. The germline CDR1 and CDR2 sequences are DFQATT and SNEGSKA (reference sequence). This CDR3 comprises 11 residues.

This sequence joins TRBV5-1 and TRBJ2-7; D is perhaps TRBD1 (6 bases). Per germline, CDR1 SGHRS and CDR2 YFSETQ. Trimming shortened V by 1 base and J by 6 bases, and 17 bases separated the two germline ends. This CDR3 has 15 residues. Here the CDR3 DNA reads TGCGCCAGCAGCTTGAGGGGGACCTCGGGACGCGAGCAGTACTTC. This codes for CASSLRGTSGREQYF.

V and J are TRBV24-1 and TRBJ1-4, with 9 nucleotides matching TRBD1. The CDR3 runs 17 residues. Germline CDR1 and CDR2: KGHDR and SFDVKD. J was trimmed by 2 bases and V by 4 bases; bases with no gene match: 7. CDR3 nucleotides: TGTGCCACCAGTGAGCGACCCGGGACAGGGACTAATGAAAAACTGTTTTTT. Encoded protein: CATSERPGTGTNEKLFF.

The rearrangement joins TRBV6-5 to TRBJ1-4, with D possibly TRBD1 on 6 matching bases. CDR1 and CDR2 (germline): MNHEY, SVGAGI. V shed 6 bases and J shed 11 bases, with 19 bases lying between them. The CDR3 loop spans 14 amino acids. CDR3 sequence (DNA): TGTGCCAGCAGCCCCCCGGGACAACGGATTAAACTGTTTTTT. Translated: CASSPPGQRIKLFF.

The rearrangement uses TRBV11-3 and TRBJ1-6; D remains unclear. CDR1 SGHNT and CDR2 YENEEA come from the germline V gene. V was pared by 1 base and J by 10 bases, with 11 bases between. The CDR3 is 14 amino acids. CDR3 coding DNA: TGTGCCAGCAGCTTAGGCAGGCCGGGCTCACCCCTCCACTTT. Its translation: CASSLGRPGSPLHF.

This clone was counted between two and nine times. The V and J genes are TRBV27 and TRBJ2-6; D unclear. CDR1 and CDR2 from the germline V gene are MNHEY and SMNVEV (reference sequence). Trimming stripped 5 bases from V and 2 bases from J, with 10 bases between. The CDR3 covers 15 residues. For the CDR3, the DNA is TGTGCCAGCAGTCCGATCTCCCCTGGGGCCAACGTCCTGACTTTC. It is translated as CASSPISPGANVLTF.

CDR3 DNA: TGCGCCAGCAGCCACCGACAGGAGGCCTACGAGCAGTACTTC. Translation: CASSHRQEAYEQYF. V and J are TRBV4-1 and TRBJ2-7, with D perhaps TRBD1 (6 bases). CDR3 length equals 14 residues. Germline V gene data show CDR1 as MGHRA and CDR2 as YSYEKL. V lost 3 bases and J 2 bases, leaving 11 bases between the germline ends.

V usage is TRBV4-1 and J usage is TRBJ1-5; D ambiguous. From germline, CDR1 is MGHRA and CDR2 YSYEKL. The V end lost 4 bases, the J end lost 0 bases, and 19 bases lay between the germline ends. The CDR3 loop spans 18 amino acids. The CDR3 region is CASSRLEVRLDSNQPQHF. The CDR3 DNA reads as TGCGCCAGCAGCCGGCTGGAAGTACGACTTGATAGCAATCAGCCCCAGCATTTT.

This chain joins TRBV28 and TRBJ2-1; 7 bases align to TRBD2. Unmatched junction bases numbered 9, after V lost 5 bases and J lost 2 bases. This CDR3 has 16 residues. From germline, CDR1 is MDHEN and CDR2 SYDVKM. Here the CDR3 reads CASSTAALAAYNEQFF. The CDR3 DNA reads as TGTGCCAGCAGTACTGCCGCCCTAGCGGCCTACAATGAGCAGTTCTTC.

This chain joins TRBV18 and TRBJ1-1; TRBD1 is a possible D gene (5 bases). In germline, CDR1 is KGHSH, CDR2 LQKENI. V lost 3 bases to trimming and J lost 7 bases, with 18 bases between them. This CDR3 is 15 amino acids long. This chain's CDR3 is CASSPISGVAGEAFF. Here the CDR3 DNA reads TGTGCCAGCTCACCTATTTCGGGGGTAGCGGGTGAAGCTTTCTTT.

The CDR3 DNA reads TGCAGTGCTAGTGTTAGGCCTCGCTTTATGAACACTGAAGCTTTCTTT. This sequence encodes CSASVRPRFMNTEAFF. The V gene is TRBV20-1, the J gene TRBJ1-1; D ambiguous. From germline, CDR1 is DFQATT and CDR2 SNEGSKA (reference sequence). The CDR3 is made up of 16 amino acids. The V gene lost 3 bases and the J gene lost 0 bases, with 17 bases spanning the gap.

The chain has TRBV12-3 or TRBV12-4 and TRBJ2-4, with D tentatively TRBD2 (5 bases). V dropped 6 bases and J dropped 9 bases, with 12 bases sitting between them. The CDR3 is made up of 12 amino acids. CDR3 in DNA: TGTGCCAGCAGACTTGAAGGGAGCATTCAGTACTTC. Its protein product is CASRLEGSIQYF.

The J gene is TRBJ2-3, the V gene TRBV7-2, with 9 bases identical to TRBD2. Germline CDR1 is SGHTA and CDR2 is FQGNSA. J lost 0 bases, V lost 1 base, and 5 bases had no gene match. The CDR3 runs 17 residues. Here the CDR3 DNA reads TGTGCCAGCAGCTTAGGGGCGACTAGCGGTAGCACAGATACGCAGTATTTT. Amino acids: CASSLGATSGSTDTQYF. Complete variable domain (other parts from reference TRBV7-2 and TRBJ2-3): GAGVSQSPSNKVTEKGKDVELRCDPISGHTALYWYRQSLGQGLEFLIYFQGNSAPDKSGLPSDRFSAERTGGSVSTLTIQRTQQEDSAVYLCASSLGATSGSTDTQYFGPGTRLTVL.

This clone was seen a few times. The chain combines TRBV5-5 with TRBJ1-1; possibly TRBD1 for D (6 bases). The CDR3 contains 19 residues. CDR1 SGHKS and CDR2 YYEKEE come from the germline V gene (reference sequence). Trimming left V 0 bases short and J 0 bases short, with 21 bases between. CDR3: CASSLVGRGAGAMNTEAFF. CDR3 DNA sequence: TGTGCCAGCAGCTTGGTAGGGCGTGGTGCAGGGGCCATGAACACTGAAGCTTTCTTT.

The rearrangement uses TRBV7-2 and TRBJ1-3, with D perhaps matching TRBD1 (5 bases). CDR3 size: 16 residues. Trimming removed 1 base at V and 0 bases at J, with 10 bases between. Germline assignment: CDR1 SGHTA and CDR2 FQGNSA. The CDR3 DNA follows: TGTGCCAGCAGCTTAGGTCTGGGGCTCTCTGGAAACACCATATATTTT. As protein: CASSLGLGLSGNTIYF.

The chain uses TRBV10-3 and TRBJ2-7, with 10 bases that match TRBD1. CDR1 is ENHRY, CDR2 SYGVKD, per germline. Trimming at V came to 5 bases and at J to 3 bases, leaving 4 bases not matched to a gene. There are 14 residues in the CDR3. The CDR3 DNA is TGTGCCATCAGTCCGACAGGGGGCGACTACGAGCAGTACTTC. The encoded protein is CAISPTGGDYEQYF.

The CDR3 is CASSLTGAYNEQFF. In DNA form, the CDR3 reads TGTGCCAGCAGTTTGACGGGCGCCTACAATGAGCAGTTCTTC. V gene TRBV28 combines with J gene TRBJ2-1; D gene unclear. The germline CDR1 and CDR2 sequences are MDHEN and SYDVKM. This CDR3 has 14 residues. V was cut by 3 bases and J by 2 bases, with 8 bases left in between.

J is TRBJ2-1 and V is TRBV3-1 (or the pseudogene TRBV3-2); perhaps TRBD2 as D (6 bases). The length of the CDR3 is 16 residues. V lost 0 bases and J lost 0, with 9 bases in between. Germline V CDR1 and CDR2: LGHDT, YNNKEL (reference sequence). The DNA of the CDR3 is TGTGCCAGCAGCCAAGACCTAGCGCCCTCCTACAATGAGCAGTTCTTC. Translated: CASSQDLAPSYNEQFF.

The chain joins TRBV4-2 to TRBJ2-7; D tentatively fits TRBD1 or TRBD2 (5 bases each). CDR1 is LGHNA and CDR2 is YNFKEQ in the germline V gene. The CDR3 sequence is 15 residues long. The V end lost 4 bases, the J end lost 2 bases, and 15 bases lay between the germline ends. CDR3 coding DNA: TGTGCCAGCAGCCCGGGGACGGCGGCCCCCTACGAGCAGTACTTC. Translated: CASSPGTAAPYEQYF.

The rearrangement links TRBV3-1 (or the pseudogene TRBV3-2) to TRBJ2-2; D is ambiguous. This CDR3 is built from 12 residues. Germline V CDR1 and CDR2: LGHDT, YNNKEL (reference sequence). V dropped 4 bases and J dropped 6 bases, with 6 bases sitting between them. CDR3 bases: TGTGCCAGCAGCCCCTCCCCCGGGGAGCTGTTTTTT. It specifies CASSPSPGELFF.

The CDR3 spells CASSSAEGAGNTIYF. The DNA for the CDR3 is TGTGCCAGCAGCAGCGCAGAGGGGGCTGGAAACACCATATATTTT. This rearrangement joins TRBV9 to TRBJ1-3; possible D gene TRBD1, 6 bases. This CDR3 comprises 15 residues. Germline CDR1 and CDR2: SGDLS and YYNGEE. Deletions cut 4 bases from V and 2 bases from J, with 13 bases between.

J is TRBJ2-2 and V is TRBV3-1 (or the pseudogene TRBV3-2), with 8 bases identical to TRBD2. Germline V lookup: CDR1 LGHDT, CDR2 YNNKEL (reference sequence). The CDR3 contains 14 residues. V trimming: 4 bases; J trimming: 2 bases; junction bases outside the gene matches: 0. CDR3 sequence: CASSLAGNTGELFF. CDR3 DNA sequence: TGTGCCAGCAGCCTAGCGGGAAACACCGGGGAGCTGTTTTTT.

The gene calls are TRBV4-1 and TRBJ2-4; D might be TRBD1 or TRBD2, each matching 5 bases. Germline V gives CDR1 MGHRA, CDR2 YSYEKL. The CDR3 extends over 15 amino acids. The V and J ends lost 0 bases and 8 bases respectively, with 14 bases between them. CDR3 protein: CASSQDGQVGDIQYF. CDR3 sequence (DNA): TGCGCCAGCAGCCAAGATGGGCAGGTGGGGGACATTCAGTACTTC.

This chain uses TRBV6-5 with TRBJ1-4; unclear D gene. In germline, CDR1 is MNHEY, CDR2 SVGAGI. This CDR3 region has 13 residues. The ends were cut back, 5 bases at V and 4 bases at J, with 8 bases in the middle. The CDR3 bases are TGTGCCAGCAGTACTGGATTTAATGAAAAACTGTTTTTT. This translates into CASSTGFNEKLFF.

The chain carries TRBV5-1 and TRBJ1-1, with D unclear. Germline loops: CDR1 SGHRS, CDR2 YFSETQ. Trimming left V 4 bases short and J 0 bases short, with 10 bases between. The CDR3 runs 14 residues. CDR3 loop: CASSAARLNTEAFF. As DNA, the CDR3 is TGCGCCAGCAGCGCGGCCCGTCTGAACACTGAAGCTTTCTTT.